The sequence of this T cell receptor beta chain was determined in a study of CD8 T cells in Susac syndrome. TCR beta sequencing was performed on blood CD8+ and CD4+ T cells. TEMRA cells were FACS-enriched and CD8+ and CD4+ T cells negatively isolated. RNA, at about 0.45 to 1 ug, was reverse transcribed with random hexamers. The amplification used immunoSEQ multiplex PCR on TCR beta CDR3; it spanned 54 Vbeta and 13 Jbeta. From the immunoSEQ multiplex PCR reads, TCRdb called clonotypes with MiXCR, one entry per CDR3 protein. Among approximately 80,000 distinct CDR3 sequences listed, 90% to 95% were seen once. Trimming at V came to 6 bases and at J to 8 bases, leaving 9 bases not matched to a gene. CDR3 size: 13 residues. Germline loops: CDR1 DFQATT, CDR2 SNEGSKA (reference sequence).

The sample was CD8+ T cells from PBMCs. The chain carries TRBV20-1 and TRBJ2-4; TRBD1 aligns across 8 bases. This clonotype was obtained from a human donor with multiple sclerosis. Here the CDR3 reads CSALDREKDIQYF. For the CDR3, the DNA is TGCAGTGCCCTGGACAGGGAGAAGGACATTCAGTACTTC.